The rows below give T cell receptor beta chains drawn from one sample of a study of shared clonotypes between healthy human individuals. The data were produced by immunoSEQ multiplex PCR, yet TCRdb's version contains in-frame clones alone and is incomplete. The sample comprises fewer than 400,000 clones, less than 85% of which are singletons, and under 13% rests with the top ten. The sequencing sample was made of memory CD4+ T cells sorted from blood. Source of these receptors: a man aged 25 to 45 in good health. Both conserved end residues are part of each CDR3. Each record gives: D gene, J gene, V gene, clone size, CDR3 DNA, CDR3 protein. D genes are given only for firm matches. Where a row states a size, it is once, few, many or the class of an expanded clone; other rows omit it.

>-|TRBJ1-3|TRBV11-3|-
TGTGCCAGCAGTCGGCCGGGAGAAGGAAACACCATATATTTT
CASSRPGEGNTIYF
>-|TRBJ1-3|TRBV5-5|-
TGTGCCAGCAGCCCAGTGACTGCTGGAAACACCATATATTTT
CASSPVTAGNTIYF
>-|TRBJ2-7|TRBV9|-
TGTGCCAGCAGCGTCGACGGAGCCGCCTACGAGCAGTACTTC
CASSVDGAAYEQYF
>TRBD1|TRBJ2-2|TRBV6-1|-
TGTGCCAGCAGTAGAGGGGGCGTCGGCACCGGGGAGCTGTTTTTT
CASSRGGVGTGELFF
>-|TRBJ2-7|TRBV15|-
TGTGCCACCAGCAGAGGCGGGGTCGAGCAGTACTTC
CATSRGGVEQYF
>-|TRBJ2-2|TRBV29-1|-
TGCAGCGTTGCCAAAGTCGGGGAGCTGTTTTTT
CSVAKVGELFF
>TRBD1|TRBJ1-1|TRBV10-2|many
TGCGCCAGCAGAATTGCTTTGGGACAGGGGAACACTGAAGCTTTCTTT
CASRIALGQGNTEAFF
>-|TRBJ2-3|TRBV28|-
TGTGCCAGCAGGCTCGGAGGTGCTTCAGATACGCAGTATTTT
CASRLGGASDTQYF
>TRBD1|TRBJ1-4|TRBV28|few
TGTGCCAGCAGTGCCTCGGACAGGCGCCGGGATGAAAAACTGTTTTTT
CASSASDRRRDEKLFF
>-|TRBJ2-7|TRBV28|-
TGTGCCAGCAGTTTAGCAGGCTACGAGCAGTACTTC
CASSLAGYEQYF
>TRBD2|TRBJ2-1|TRBV10-3|many
TGTGCCATCGACACTAGCGGAGTCGGGAATGAGCAGTTCTTC
CAIDTSGVGNEQFF
>-|TRBJ1-2|TRBV6-1|few
TGTGCCAGCAGTGCGAACGAAGGCTACACCTTC
CASSANEGYTF
>-|TRBJ2-1|TRBV7-3|-
TGTGCCAGCAGCTCGACCGGGGACGGCCCCTACAATGAGCAGTTCTTC
CASSSTGDGPYNEQFF
>-|TRBJ2-3|TRBV7-9|-
TGTGCCAGCAGGCGAACAGATACGCAGTATTTT
CASRRTDTQYF
>-|TRBJ2-1|TRBV29-1|-
TGCAGCGTTGAAACGTCCGGGAGATACAATGAGCAGTTCTTC
CSVETSGRYNEQFF
>TRBD2|TRBJ2-1|TRBV13|-
TGTGCCAGCAGCTTAGAGGCGGGAGTAAATGAGCAGTTCTTC
CASSLEAGVNEQFF
>-|TRBJ1-1|TRBV9|-
TGTGCCAGCAGCGTAGGGGTCAGTATAGGGCACACTGAAGCTTTCTTT
CASSVGVSIGHTEAFF
>TRBD2|TRBJ2-3|TRBV9|-
TGTGCCAGCAGCCCCGGACTAGCGGCCGGCACAGATACGCAGTATTTT
CASSPGLAAGTDTQYF
>-|TRBJ1-1|TRBV15|-
TGTGCCAGTAGCGACGGGGACACTGAAGCTTTCTTT
CASSDGDTEAFF
>-|TRBJ2-2|TRBV4-1|-
TGCGCCAGCAGCCAAGATTCCCAACCCCCCGGGGAGCTGTTTTTT
CASSQDSQPPGELFF
>TRBD2|TRBJ2-7|TRBV19|-
TGTGCCAGTAGTATTCTAGCGGGAAAGTACGAGCAGTACTTC
CASSILAGKYEQYF
>TRBD2|TRBJ2-2|TRBV19|many
TGTGCCAGTAGACGGGGGAGGGCCCTCGGGGAGCTGTTTTTT
CASRRGRALGELFF
>TRBD2|TRBJ2-1|TRBV2|-
TGTGCCAGTGTCTGGGGACTAGGTTTGGGCAATGAGCAGTTCTTC
CASVWGLGLGNEQFF
>-|TRBJ2-7|TRBV5-6|once
TGTGTCAGCAGCTTGGGGCCTCGGAGCGACGAGCAGTACTTC
CVSSLGPRSDEQYF
>-|TRBJ2-4|TRBV7-2|once
TGTGCCAGCAGCTTTACCCTGGCGGGTGTCCAAAACATTCAGTACTTC
CASSFTLAGVQNIQYF
>TRBD2|TRBJ2-2|TRBV19|-
TGTGCCAGTAGTAGGCTAGCGGGGACATCGAACACCGGGGAGCTGTTTTTT
CASSRLAGTSNTGELFF
>-|TRBJ1-3|TRBV11-2|-
TGTGCCAGCAGCCCTGGGATAGGGTCTGGAAACACCATATATTTT
CASSPGIGSGNTIYF
>TRBD1|TRBJ2-1|TRBV6-4|-
TGTGCCAGCAGTGCGACAGGGGAGTTCTTC
CASSATGEFF
>TRBD1|TRBJ2-7|TRBV18|-
TGTGCCAGCACCTCCCGACAGGGCCGCGAGCAGTACTTC
CASTSRQGREQYF
>TRBD2|TRBJ2-7|TRBV4-3|-
TGCGCCAGCAGCCAAGATAGCGGACTAGCTTTGCCTTACGAGCAGTACTTC
CASSQDSGLALPYEQYF
>TRBD1|TRBJ1-5|TRBV2|few
TGTGCCAGCCAGGGGGACAGCCGCAATCAGCCCCAGCATTTT
CASQGDSRNQPQHF
>-|TRBJ2-5|TRBV10-1|-
TGCGCCAGCAGGGCAGGGCCCCAACCAAAAGGGACCCAGTACTTC
CASRAGPQPKGTQYF
>-|TRBJ1-4|TRBV9|-
TGTGCCAGCAGTAGAGGGGGAGCAACTAATGAAAAACTGTTTTTT
CASSRGGATNEKLFF
>-|TRBJ1-1|TRBV10-3|-
TGTGCCATCAGTGGATGGGAAACAGCGAACACTGAAGCTTTCTTT
CAISGWETANTEAFF
>-|TRBJ2-2|TRBV30|-
TGTGCCTGGGGTACAGGGACTCCCACCGGGGAGCTGTTTTTT
CAWGTGTPTGELFF
>TRBD1|TRBJ1-6|TRBV29-1|-
TGCAGCGCCGGGACAGATAATAATTCACCCCTCCACTTT
CSAGTDNNSPLHF
>-|TRBJ2-7|TRBV7-2|-
TGTGCCAGCAGCTTAGACAGGGCTACCTACGAGCAGTACTTC
CASSLDRATYEQYF
>-|TRBJ2-3|TRBV28|-
TGTGCCACCTTTGACGGATCCGCGGCAGATACGCAGTATTTT
CATFDGSAADTQYF
>TRBD1|TRBJ2-5|TRBV5-1|once
TGCGCCAGCAGCTACGGACAGGGCCGCTTACTACAAGAGACCCAGTACTTC
CASSYGQGRLLQETQYF
>-|TRBJ2-1|TRBV27|many
TGTGCCAGCATCCCCAGCTCCTTTCAAATTAGCTCCTACAATGAGCAGTTCTTC
CASIPSSFQISSYNEQFF
>-|TRBJ1-2|TRBV11-2|-
TGTGCCAGCAGCTTGCATGGGGGCGGCTACACCTTC
CASSLHGGGYTF
>-|TRBJ2-1|TRBV5-5|-
TGTGCCAGCACCCTCGGTGCCAGATCCGCAATGATCGAGCAGTTCTTC
CASTLGARSAMIEQFF
>TRBD1|TRBJ1-3|TRBV7-2|-
TGTGCCAGCAGCCGGGACAGGGTCGGAAACACCATATATTTT
CASSRDRVGNTIYF
>-|TRBJ1-5|TRBV7-8|-
TGTGCCAGCAGCTTAAGAGGGATTGGCAATCAGCCCCAGCATTTT
CASSLRGIGNQPQHF
>-|TRBJ2-7|TRBV28|-
TGTGCCAGCAGATCCCACCAACTCTACGAGCAGTACTTC
CASRSHQLYEQYF
>-|TRBJ2-3|TRBV2|once
TGTGCCAGCAGTGGGTCATTCGGATTCACAGATACGCAGTATTTT
CASSGSFGFTDTQYF
>-|TRBJ1-1|TRBV7-8|-
TGTGCCAGCAGCTTAGGACTCCCGCTCACTGAAGCTTTCTTT
CASSLGLPLTEAFF
>-|TRBJ2-3|TRBV25-1|-
TGTGCCAGCAGTGAAGGTTACGGGAGTTCAGATACGCAGTATTTT
CASSEGYGSSDTQYF
>-|TRBJ1-2|TRBV6-5|once
TGTGCCAGCAGTTACTGGGGGGATTCGGCAAAGGGCTACACCTTC
CASSYWGDSAKGYTF
>TRBD2|TRBJ2-5|TRBV7-6|once
TGTGCCAGCAGCTTTTTCAGCGGGAGTCAGGAGACCCAGTACTTC
CASSFFSGSQETQYF
>-|TRBJ2-2|TRBV28|-
TGTGCCAGCAGTTTGGTTAATGCAGGACCAAGCGCCGGGGAGCTGTTTTTT
CASSLVNAGPSAGELFF
>-|TRBJ1-1|TRBV15|-
TGTGCCACCAGCAGAGGCGGGGGAGTAGCCACTGAAGCTTTCTTT
CATSRGGGVATEAFF
>TRBD2|TRBJ2-2|TRBV6-1|-
TGTGCCAGCAGTGGGGCTAGCGGGGCGAACACCGGGGAGCTGTTTTTT
CASSGASGANTGELFF
>TRBD1|TRBJ2-3|TRBV5-1|-
TGCGCCAGCAGACAGGGGTTCACAGATACGCAGTATTTT
CASRQGFTDTQYF
>-|TRBJ1-2|TRBV28|-
TGTGCCAGCAGTTTCCGGGGGTATGGCTACACCTTC
CASSFRGYGYTF
>-|TRBJ2-3|TRBV18|-
TGTGCCAGCTCACCATTGCGGAGCACAGATACGCAGTATTTT
CASSPLRSTDTQYF
>-|TRBJ2-2|TRBV5-4|-
TGTGCCAGCAGCTTGACAGGTTCCGCCGGGGAGCTGTTTTTT
CASSLTGSAGELFF
>TRBD1|TRBJ2-1|TRBV2|-
TGTGCCAGCAGGGGGGGGACAGGGTTGGGTGAGCAGTTCTTC
CASRGGTGLGEQFF
>TRBD2|TRBJ2-7|TRBV19|-
TGTGCCAGTAGTATCGGACTAGCGGGAGGCAACAAGCAGTACTTC
CASSIGLAGGNKQYF